This T cell receptor beta chain stems from a study of shared clonotypes between healthy human individuals. The protocol was immunoSEQ multiplex PCR, while the TCRdb copy is restricted to in-frame clones and leaves out a portion. The sample has around 510,000 clones, around 96% seen once. V was cut by 4 bases and J by 6 bases, with 13 bases left in between. This CDR3 has 14 residues. CDR1 is LNHDA, CDR2 SQIVND, per germline (reference sequence). The V gene is TRBV19, the J gene TRBJ1-5; D gene ambiguous. Sequencing was carried out using naive CD4+ T cells sorted from blood. Subset: CD45RA+ positively selected. This TCR came from a woman in her twenties or thirties in good health. The CDR3 spells CASSTGRSGQPQHF. The CDR3 DNA follows: TGTGCCAGTAGTACGGGCAGGTCAGGTCAGCCCCAGCATTTT. The whole variable domain, filled in from reference TRBV19 and TRBJ1-5, reads DGGITQSPKYLFRKEGQNVTLSCEQNLNHDAMYWYRQDPGQGLRLIYYSQIVNDFQKGDIAEGYSVSREKKESFPLTVTSAQKNPTAFYLCASSTGRSGQPQHFGDGTRLSIL.